The rows below give T cell receptor beta chains drawn from one sample of a study of shared clonotypes between healthy human individuals. Method: immunoSEQ multiplex PCR; TCRdb's copy keeps in-frame clones and lacks some. The sample has just over 2,000,000 clones; roughly 94% are singletons. The source material was naive CD4+ T cells sorted from blood. These receptors came from a man aged 18 to 30 in good health. The CDR3 runs from the conserved cysteine through the conserved F or W. Fields, in order: clone size, J gene, D gene, CDR3 length, V gene, CDR3 protein, CDR3 DNA. D genes are given only for firm matches. Rows give clone size only sometimes, using once, few, many, or a class for an expanded clone.

clone_size: .
j_call: TRBJ1-2
d_call: TRBD1
cdr3_length: 15
v_call: TRBV6-6
cdr3_aa: CASSYGGGGNYGYTF
cdr3_nt: TGTGCCAGCAGTTACGGGGGAGGGGGCAACTATGGCTACACCTTC

clone_size: once
j_call: TRBJ1-5
d_call: .
cdr3_length: 14
v_call: TRBV7-8
cdr3_aa: CASSTTGLSQPQHF
cdr3_nt: TGTGCCAGCAGCACAACAGGGCTTAGTCAGCCCCAGCATTTT

clone_size: .
j_call: TRBJ2-1
d_call: .
cdr3_length: 13
v_call: TRBV7-9
cdr3_aa: CASSLEGVNEQFF
cdr3_nt: TGTGCCAGCAGCTTAGAGGGGGTCAATGAGCAGTTCTTC

clone_size: .
j_call: TRBJ1-4
d_call: TRBD1
cdr3_length: 15
v_call: TRBV6-1
cdr3_aa: CASSQTGPTNEKLFF
cdr3_nt: TGTGCCAGCAGTCAGACAGGGCCTACTAATGAAAAACTGTTTTTT

clone_size: .
j_call: TRBJ2-1
d_call: TRBD1
cdr3_length: 14
v_call: TRBV6-5
cdr3_aa: CASRGYSGGDEQFF
cdr3_nt: TGTGCCAGCAGGGGGTATTCAGGGGGCGATGAGCAGTTCTTC

clone_size: .
j_call: TRBJ2-1
d_call: .
cdr3_length: 15
v_call: TRBV9
cdr3_aa: CASSVEQGSYNEQFF
cdr3_nt: TGTGCCAGCAGCGTAGAGCAGGGTTCCTACAATGAGCAGTTCTTC

clone_size: .
j_call: TRBJ2-3
d_call: .
cdr3_length: 13
v_call: TRBV10-3
cdr3_aa: CAITSGHTDTQYF
cdr3_nt: TGTGCCATCACCAGCGGGCACACAGATACGCAGTATTTT

clone_size: .
j_call: TRBJ2-7
d_call: TRBD1
cdr3_length: 14
v_call: TRBV5-1
cdr3_aa: CASSTGQGAYEQYF
cdr3_nt: TGCGCCAGCAGCACAGGACAGGGAGCCTACGAGCAGTACTTC

clone_size: .
j_call: TRBJ1-6
d_call: TRBD1
cdr3_length: 14
v_call: TRBV5-4
cdr3_aa: CASRMDRGLSPLHF
cdr3_nt: TGTGCCAGCAGAATGGACAGGGGACTTTCACCCCTCCACTTT

clone_size: once
j_call: TRBJ1-1
d_call: .
cdr3_length: 15
v_call: TRBV14
cdr3_aa: CASSTYRDTNTEAFF
cdr3_nt: TGTGCCAGCAGCACCTACCGGGACACGAACACTGAAGCTTTCTTT

clone_size: .
j_call: TRBJ2-2
d_call: TRBD2
cdr3_length: 15
v_call: TRBV10-2
cdr3_aa: CASSSLAGVTGELFF
cdr3_nt: TGCGCCAGCAGTTCACTAGCGGGGGTCACCGGGGAGCTGTTTTTT

clone_size: .
j_call: TRBJ2-5
d_call: .
cdr3_length: 12
v_call: TRBV29-1
cdr3_aa: CSALGLGETQYF
cdr3_nt: TGCAGCGCCCTCGGGCTTGGGGAGACCCAGTACTTC

clone_size: .
j_call: TRBJ1-2
d_call: .
cdr3_length: 13
v_call: TRBV6-1
cdr3_aa: CASRPRPLYGYTF
cdr3_nt: TGTGCCAGTCGACCGAGACCCCTATATGGCTACACCTTC

clone_size: .
j_call: TRBJ2-7
d_call: .
cdr3_length: 14
v_call: TRBV7-9
cdr3_aa: CASSLDSPPYEQYF
cdr3_nt: TGTGCCAGCAGCTTGGACAGCCCGCCCTACGAGCAGTACTTC

clone_size: .
j_call: TRBJ2-2
d_call: TRBD2
cdr3_length: 15
v_call: TRBV5-6
cdr3_aa: CASSLRGVNTGELFF
cdr3_nt: TGTGCCAGCAGCTTACGGGGGGTAAACACCGGGGAGCTGTTTTTT

clone_size: once
j_call: TRBJ1-2
d_call: .
cdr3_length: 13
v_call: TRBV6-1
cdr3_aa: CASSEAVIYGYTF
cdr3_nt: TGTGCCAGCAGTGAAGCGGTCATCTATGGCTACACCTTC

clone_size: .
j_call: TRBJ1-4
d_call: .
cdr3_length: 14
v_call: TRBV5-6
cdr3_aa: CASSYGRIEEKLFF
cdr3_nt: TGTGCCAGCAGCTACGGACGGATTGAGGAAAAACTGTTTTTT

clone_size: .
j_call: TRBJ1-3
d_call: .
cdr3_length: 15
v_call: TRBV4-2
cdr3_aa: CASSQGRDSGNTIYF
cdr3_nt: TGTGCCAGCAGCCAAGGCAGGGACTCTGGAAACACCATATATTTT

clone_size: .
j_call: TRBJ2-3
d_call: TRBD2
cdr3_length: 15
v_call: TRBV5-1
cdr3_aa: CASSPRTSSTDTQYF
cdr3_nt: TGCGCCAGCAGCCCTAGGACTAGCAGCACAGATACGCAGTATTTT

clone_size: .
j_call: TRBJ1-1
d_call: .
cdr3_length: 14
v_call: TRBV11-1
cdr3_aa: CASSLGEWNTEAFF
cdr3_nt: TGTGCCAGCAGCTTGGGGGAGTGGAACACTGAAGCTTTCTTT

clone_size: .
j_call: TRBJ2-7
d_call: .
cdr3_length: 14
v_call: TRBV10-2
cdr3_aa: CASSESTGKLEQYF
cdr3_nt: TGCGCCAGCAGTGAGTCGACGGGAAAACTCGAGCAGTACTTC

clone_size: few
j_call: TRBJ2-7
d_call: .
cdr3_length: 14
v_call: TRBV5-6
cdr3_aa: CASSKTGSSYEQYF
cdr3_nt: TGTGCCAGCAGCAAAACAGGGAGCTCCTACGAGCAGTACTTC

clone_size: .
j_call: TRBJ1-4
d_call: .
cdr3_length: 14
v_call: TRBV6-6
cdr3_aa: CASRLGTGNEKLFF
cdr3_nt: TGTGCCAGCAGGCTGGGGACGGGGAATGAAAAACTGTTTTTT

clone_size: .
j_call: TRBJ1-5
d_call: .
cdr3_length: 15
v_call: TRBV28
cdr3_aa: CASSLRGVRAQPQHF
cdr3_nt: TGTGCCAGCAGCCTAAGGGGGGTCAGGGCTCAGCCCCAGCATTTT

clone_size: .
j_call: TRBJ1-3
d_call: TRBD1
cdr3_length: 19
v_call: TRBV18
cdr3_aa: CASSPPLLTGWYSGNTIYF
cdr3_nt: TGTGCCAGCTCACCACCTTTATTGACAGGGTGGTACTCTGGAAACACCATATATTTT

clone_size: once
j_call: TRBJ2-2
d_call: .
cdr3_length: 16
v_call: TRBV7-2
cdr3_aa: CASSFFSGQNTGELFF
cdr3_nt: TGTGCCAGCAGCTTTTTCAGCGGGCAGAACACCGGGGAGCTGTTTTTT

clone_size: .
j_call: TRBJ1-1
d_call: .
cdr3_length: 15
v_call: TRBV4-1
cdr3_aa: CASSQDRGGRTEAFF
cdr3_nt: TGCGCCAGCAGCCAAGATCGGGGAGGGAGGACTGAAGCTTTCTTT

clone_size: few
j_call: TRBJ1-6
d_call: TRBD1
cdr3_length: 15
v_call: TRBV6-5
cdr3_aa: CASSYGQGHNSPLHF
cdr3_nt: TGTGCCAGCAGTTACGGACAGGGCCATAATTCACCCCTCCACTTT

clone_size: .
j_call: TRBJ2-7
d_call: .
cdr3_length: 14
v_call: TRBV7-2
cdr3_aa: CASSLGPFGYEQYF
cdr3_nt: TGTGCCAGCAGCTTAGGTCCATTTGGGTACGAGCAGTACTTC

clone_size: .
j_call: TRBJ2-1
d_call: TRBD2
cdr3_length: 18
v_call: TRBV5-1
cdr3_aa: CASSLTGTSGARESEQFF
cdr3_nt: TGCGCCAGCAGCTTAACCGGGACTAGCGGGGCCCGGGAGTCGGAGCAGTTCTTC

clone_size: .
j_call: TRBJ1-5
d_call: .
cdr3_length: 16
v_call: TRBV6-1
cdr3_aa: CASSEGISAINQPQHF
cdr3_nt: TGTGCCAGCAGTGAAGGTATTTCGGCTATCAATCAGCCCCAGCATTTT

clone_size: .
j_call: TRBJ2-2
d_call: .
cdr3_length: 15
v_call: TRBV10-3
cdr3_aa: CAISVGGFDTGELFF
cdr3_nt: TGTGCCATCAGTGTAGGAGGTTTTGACACCGGGGAGCTGTTTTTT

clone_size: .
j_call: TRBJ1-4
d_call: .
cdr3_length: 15
v_call: TRBV30
cdr3_aa: CVWSAAGAVNEKLFF
cdr3_nt: TGTGTCTGGAGTGCGGCCGGTGCGGTTAATGAAAAACTGTTTTTT

clone_size: .
j_call: TRBJ2-6
d_call: TRBD2
cdr3_length: 14
v_call: TRBV7-6
cdr3_aa: CVRGSLPGANVLTF
cdr3_nt: TGTGTGCGGGGGTCCCTCCCTGGGGCCAACGTCCTGACTTTC

clone_size: .
j_call: TRBJ1-1
d_call: TRBD1
cdr3_length: 15
v_call: TRBV9
cdr3_aa: CASSKGTGGNTEAFF
cdr3_nt: TGTGCCAGCAGCAAAGGGACAGGGGGAAACACTGAAGCTTTCTTT

clone_size: .
j_call: TRBJ1-6
d_call: .
cdr3_length: 15
v_call: TRBV5-6
cdr3_aa: CASSLEGGYNSPLHF
cdr3_nt: TGTGCCAGCAGCTTGGAGGGCGGTTATAATTCACCCCTCCACTTT

clone_size: .
j_call: TRBJ2-7
d_call: TRBD2
cdr3_length: 15
v_call: TRBV6-6
cdr3_aa: CASSPLAGKPYEQYF
cdr3_nt: TGTGCCAGCAGTCCTCTAGCGGGAAAGCCCTACGAGCAGTACTTC

clone_size: once
j_call: TRBJ2-5
d_call: TRBD2
cdr3_length: 14
v_call: TRBV5-1
cdr3_aa: CASSLAGGAETQYF
cdr3_nt: TGCGCCAGCAGCTTGGCGGGGGGTGCGGAGACCCAGTACTTC

clone_size: .
j_call: TRBJ1-6
d_call: .
cdr3_length: 13
v_call: TRBV11-2
cdr3_aa: CASSPFPASPLHF
cdr3_nt: TGTGCCAGCAGCCCATTCCCGGCTTCACCCCTCCACTTT

clone_size: once
j_call: TRBJ2-2
d_call: .
cdr3_length: 13
v_call: TRBV10-1
cdr3_aa: CASSAGVGGELFF
cdr3_nt: TGCGCCAGCAGTGCCGGAGTGGGCGGGGAGCTGTTTTTT

clone_size: .
j_call: TRBJ2-7
d_call: .
cdr3_length: 11
v_call: TRBV30
cdr3_aa: CAWSVGQGEYF
cdr3_nt: TGTGCCTGGAGTGTAGGGCAGGGAGAGTACTTC

clone_size: .
j_call: TRBJ1-3
d_call: .
cdr3_length: 12
v_call: TRBV30
cdr3_aa: CAWDQSGNTIYF
cdr3_nt: TGTGCCTGGGATCAATCTGGAAACACCATATATTTT

clone_size: .
j_call: TRBJ2-7
d_call: TRBD1
cdr3_length: 14
v_call: TRBV29-1
cdr3_aa: CSVERGQGTYEQYF
cdr3_nt: TGCAGCGTTGAAAGGGGACAGGGCACCTACGAGCAGTACTTC

clone_size: .
j_call: TRBJ2-7
d_call: .
cdr3_length: 16
v_call: TRBV15
cdr3_aa: CATSRDGGATSYEQYF
cdr3_nt: TGTGCCACCAGCAGAGATGGCGGGGCGACATCCTACGAGCAGTACTTC

clone_size: once
j_call: TRBJ1-2
d_call: .
cdr3_length: 14
v_call: TRBV5-1
cdr3_aa: CASSSGILGYGYTF
cdr3_nt: TGCGCCAGCAGCTCGGGCATTCTCGGCTATGGCTACACCTTC

clone_size: .
j_call: TRBJ2-5
d_call: TRBD1
cdr3_length: 13
v_call: TRBV10-3
cdr3_aa: CAIRGGQGETQYF
cdr3_nt: TGTGCCATCAGGGGAGGACAGGGAGAGACCCAGTACTTC

clone_size: .
j_call: TRBJ2-3
d_call: TRBD2
cdr3_length: 15
v_call: TRBV27
cdr3_aa: CASSLAGFSTDTQYF
cdr3_nt: TGTGCCAGCAGCCTAGCGGGTTTCAGCACAGATACGCAGTATTTT

clone_size: once
j_call: TRBJ2-1
d_call: TRBD1
cdr3_length: 15
v_call: TRBV4-1
cdr3_aa: CASRRQGSSYNEQFF
cdr3_nt: TGCGCCAGCAGGCGACAGGGAAGCTCCTACAATGAGCAGTTCTTC

clone_size: once
j_call: TRBJ2-7
d_call: .
cdr3_length: 14
v_call: TRBV6-5
cdr3_aa: CASSPPGRGSEQYF
cdr3_nt: TGTGCCAGCAGTCCACCTGGCAGGGGTAGCGAGCAGTACTTC

clone_size: .
j_call: TRBJ2-7
d_call: .
cdr3_length: 14
v_call: TRBV9
cdr3_aa: CASSVGEGPYEQYF
cdr3_nt: TGTGCCAGCAGCGTAGGAGAGGGGCCGTACGAGCAGTACTTC

clone_size: few
j_call: TRBJ1-6
d_call: TRBD1
cdr3_length: 14
v_call: TRBV7-9
cdr3_aa: CASSLPGQGSPLHF
cdr3_nt: TGTGCCAGCAGCCTCCCGGGACAGGGTTCACCCCTCCACTTT

clone_size: .
j_call: TRBJ1-2
d_call: .
cdr3_length: 13
v_call: TRBV29-1
cdr3_aa: CSARELDGYGYTF
cdr3_nt: TGCAGCGCCCGGGAGCTTGACGGGTATGGCTACACCTTC

clone_size: .
j_call: TRBJ1-6
d_call: .
cdr3_length: 14
v_call: TRBV6-5
cdr3_aa: CASRRPENNSPLHF
cdr3_nt: TGTGCCAGCAGACGACCAGAGAATAATTCACCCCTCCACTTT

clone_size: .
j_call: TRBJ1-6
d_call: TRBD1
cdr3_length: 14
v_call: TRBV19
cdr3_aa: CASRLQGGNSPLHF
cdr3_nt: TGTGCCAGTAGGCTGCAGGGGGGAAATTCACCCCTCCACTTT

clone_size: .
j_call: TRBJ2-3
d_call: .
cdr3_length: 16
v_call: TRBV27
cdr3_aa: CASSLQFGGSTDTQYF
cdr3_nt: TGTGCCAGCAGTTTACAGTTCGGGGGTAGCACAGATACGCAGTATTTT

clone_size: .
j_call: TRBJ1-2
d_call: TRBD1
cdr3_length: 16
v_call: TRBV11-3
cdr3_aa: CASSLPNRTGDYGYTF
cdr3_nt: TGTGCCAGCAGCTTGCCCAATAGGACAGGCGACTATGGCTACACCTTC

clone_size: .
j_call: TRBJ1-4
d_call: TRBD1
cdr3_length: 15
v_call: TRBV2
cdr3_aa: CASAPRQGANEKLFF
cdr3_nt: TGTGCCAGTGCGCCCCGTCAGGGGGCTAATGAAAAACTGTTTTTT

clone_size: .
j_call: TRBJ2-2
d_call: .
cdr3_length: 12
v_call: TRBV10-3
cdr3_aa: CAIHSSAGELFF
cdr3_nt: TGTGCCATTCATTCTAGCGCCGGGGAGCTGTTTTTT

clone_size: once
j_call: TRBJ2-4
d_call: TRBD1
cdr3_length: 13
v_call: TRBV11-2
cdr3_aa: CASSFDRGNIQYF
cdr3_nt: TGTGCCAGCAGCTTTGACAGGGGGAACATTCAGTACTTC

clone_size: few
j_call: TRBJ1-2
d_call: .
cdr3_length: 14
v_call: TRBV5-6
cdr3_aa: CASSSRDTNYGYTF
cdr3_nt: TGTGCCAGCAGCTCCCGGGACACGAACTATGGCTACACCTTC